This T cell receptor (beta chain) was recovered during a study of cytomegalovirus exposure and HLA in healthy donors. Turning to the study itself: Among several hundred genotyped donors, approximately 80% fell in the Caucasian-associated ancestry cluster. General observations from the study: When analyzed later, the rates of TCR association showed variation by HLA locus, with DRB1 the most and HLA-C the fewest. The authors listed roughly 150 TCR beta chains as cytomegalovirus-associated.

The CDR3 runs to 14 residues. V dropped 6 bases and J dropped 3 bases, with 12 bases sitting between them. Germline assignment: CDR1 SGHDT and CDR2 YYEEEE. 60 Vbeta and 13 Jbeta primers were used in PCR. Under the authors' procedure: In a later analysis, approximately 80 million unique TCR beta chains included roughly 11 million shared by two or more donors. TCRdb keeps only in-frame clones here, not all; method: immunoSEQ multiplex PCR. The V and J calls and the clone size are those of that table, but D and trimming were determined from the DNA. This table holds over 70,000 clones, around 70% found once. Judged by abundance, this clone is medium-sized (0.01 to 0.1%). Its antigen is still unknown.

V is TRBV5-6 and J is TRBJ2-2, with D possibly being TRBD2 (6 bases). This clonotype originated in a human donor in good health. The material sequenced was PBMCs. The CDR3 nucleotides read TGTGCCAGCACCATGGGACTTCACACCGGGGAGCTGTTTTTT. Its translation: CASTMGLHTGELFF. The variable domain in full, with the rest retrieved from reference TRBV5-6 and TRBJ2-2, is DAGVTQSPTHLIKTRGQQVTLRCSPKSGHDTVSWYQQALGQGPQFIFQYYEEEERQRGNFPDRFSGHQFPNYSSELNVNALLLGDSALYLCASTMGLHTGELFFGEGSRLTVL.